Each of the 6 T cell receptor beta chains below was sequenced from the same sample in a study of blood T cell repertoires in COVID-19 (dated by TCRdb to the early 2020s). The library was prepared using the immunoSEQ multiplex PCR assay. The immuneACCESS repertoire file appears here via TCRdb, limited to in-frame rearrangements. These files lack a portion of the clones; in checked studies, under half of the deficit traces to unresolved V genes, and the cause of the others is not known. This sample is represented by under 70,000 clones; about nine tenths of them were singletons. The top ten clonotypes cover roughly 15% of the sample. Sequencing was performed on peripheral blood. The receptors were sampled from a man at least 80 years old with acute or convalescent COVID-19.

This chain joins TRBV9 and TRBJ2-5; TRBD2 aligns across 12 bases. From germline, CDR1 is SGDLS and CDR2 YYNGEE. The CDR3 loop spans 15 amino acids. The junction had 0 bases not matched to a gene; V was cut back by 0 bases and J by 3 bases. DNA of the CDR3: TGTGCCAGCAGCGTAGCTAGCGGGGGGGAAGAGACCCAGTACTTC. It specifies CASSVASGGEETQYF.

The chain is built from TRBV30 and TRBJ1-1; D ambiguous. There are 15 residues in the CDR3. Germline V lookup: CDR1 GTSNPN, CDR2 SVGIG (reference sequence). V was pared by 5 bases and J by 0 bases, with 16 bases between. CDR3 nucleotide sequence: TGTGCCTGGGGGAGGGAGGGATCAATGAACACTGAAGCTTTCTTT. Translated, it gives CAWGREGSMNTEAFF.

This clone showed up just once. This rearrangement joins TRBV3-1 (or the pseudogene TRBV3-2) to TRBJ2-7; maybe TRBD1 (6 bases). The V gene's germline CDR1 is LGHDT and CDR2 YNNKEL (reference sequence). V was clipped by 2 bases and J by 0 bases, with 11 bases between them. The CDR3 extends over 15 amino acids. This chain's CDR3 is CASSQSTGLSYEQYF. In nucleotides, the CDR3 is TGTGCCAGCAGCCAATCTACAGGGCTCTCCTACGAGCAGTACTTC.

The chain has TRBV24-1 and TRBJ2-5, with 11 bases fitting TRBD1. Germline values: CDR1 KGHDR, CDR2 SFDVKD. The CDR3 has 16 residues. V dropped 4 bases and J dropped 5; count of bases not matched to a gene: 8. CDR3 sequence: CATSETLGTGGETQYF. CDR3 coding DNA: TGTGCCACCAGTGAAACCCTCGGGACAGGGGGTGAGACCCAGTACTTC.

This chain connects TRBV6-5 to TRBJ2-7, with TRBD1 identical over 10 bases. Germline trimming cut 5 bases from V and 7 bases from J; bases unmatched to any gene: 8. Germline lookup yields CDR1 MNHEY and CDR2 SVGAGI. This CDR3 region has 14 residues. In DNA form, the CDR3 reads TGTGCCAGCAGTCCTGACAGGGGGCATGGAGAGCAGTACTTC. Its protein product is CASSPDRGHGEQYF.

CDR3 loop: CASSPNPGQWFSGANVLTF. As DNA, the CDR3 is TGTGCCAGCAGCCCAAACCCGGGACAGTGGTTTTCTGGGGCCAACGTCCTGACTTTC. This chain links TRBV9 with TRBJ2-6, with 7 bases lining up with TRBD1. CDR1 SGDLS and CDR2 YYNGEE come from the germline V gene. After removal of 4 bases from V and 1 base from J, the junction contained 14 bases not matched to a gene. The length of the CDR3 is 19 residues.